The 11 T cell receptor beta chains below were found in one sample sequenced in a study of T cell clonality in common variable immunodeficiency. Method: immunoSEQ multiplex PCR; TCRdb's copy keeps in-frame clones and lacks some. The sample shows 45,000 to 55,000 clones, none of them appearing just once. The source material was peripheral blood mononuclear cells. The receptors here all came from a person aged 18 to 70 in good health.

A few counts support this clone. The read is 3 residues too short to cover the CDR3 end, so that end is filled in from the germline J gene. The rearrangement joins TRBV7-8 to TRBJ1-5, with no clear D. Trimming shortened V by 5 bases and J by 0 bases, and 8 bases separated the two germline ends. The CDR3 consists of 14 residues. Germline V gives CDR1 SGHVS, CDR2 FQNEAQ. The CDR3: CASSPDYSNQPQHF. The CDR3 bases that were read are TGTGCCAGCAGCCCGGACTATAGCAATCAGCCC.

To note about this clone: The CDR3 end falls 3 residues outside the read, so it is completed with the germline J gene. This chain connects TRBV2 to TRBJ1-1; 7 bases align to TRBD1. The CDR3 loop spans 14 amino acids. V lost 0 bases to trimming and J lost 7 bases; unmatched junction nucleotides: 5. Per the germline V gene, CDR1 is SNHLY and CDR2 is FYNNEI. The CDR3: CASSEARGRNEAFF. The covered CDR3 bases are TGTGCCAGCAGTGAAGCAAGGGGGCGGAATGAA.

The sample holds many counts of this clone. The sequenced fragment ends 3 residues before the CDR3 boundary, so the rest is inferred from the germline J gene. This specimen includes other DNA sequences encoding the same CDR3. The chain links TRBV19 to TRBJ2-1; tentative D call: TRBD2 (5 bases). Germline V gene lookup returns CDR1 LNHDA and CDR2 SQIVND (reference sequence). V lost 3 bases to trimming and J lost 0 bases, with 9 bases between them. The CDR3 sequence is 15 residues long. The covered CDR3 bases are TGTGCCAGTAGTATTGAGGGTAGCTCCTACAATGAG. This gives the protein CASSIEGSSYNE. The whole CDR3 protein is CASSIEGSSYNEQFF.

This clone was detected only a few times. The read ends 3 residues early relative to the CDR3; the germline J gene fills the gap. The chain links TRBV19 to TRBJ2-5; 7 bases align to TRBD2. The CDR3 is 15 amino acids. V lost 0 bases, J lost 5 bases, and 6 bases stayed unmatched. The germline V gene has CDR1 LNHDA and CDR2 SQIVND (reference sequence). The CDR3 sequence is CASSIEGGGWETQYF. The DNA read from the CDR3 is TGTGCCAGTAGTATAGAGGGGGGGGGTTGGGAGACC.

Ten or more counts support this clone. The CDR3 extends 3 residues past the end of the read, so its final part is completed from the germline J gene. The sample carries other DNA sequences with the same CDR3. The genes are TRBV7-3 and TRBJ2-1, with TRBD2 matching over 10 bases. The CDR3 contains 15 residues. Germline loops: CDR1 SGHTA, CDR2 FQGTGA. The ends lost 3 bases at V and 8 bases at J; junction bases unmatched: 7. CDR3 DNA (partial): TGTGCCAGCAGCTTCTCTGGGACTAGCGTCGATGAG. Its translation: CASSFSGTSVDE. The full CDR3 protein reads CASSFSGTSVDEQFF.

This clone was seen a few times. The read falls 3 residues short of the CDR3 end, and the missing part is taken from the germline J gene. The chain has TRBV20-1 and TRBJ2-7; perhaps TRBD1 as D (6 bases). Per the germline V gene, CDR1 is DFQATT and CDR2 is SNEGSKA (reference sequence). Trimming pared 3 bases from V and 0 bases from J, leaving 9 bases between. This CDR3 contains 13 residues. The sequenced CDR3 bases are TGCAGTGCTAGGGGACAACGCTCCTACGAG. It is translated as CSARGQRSYE. The full CDR3 protein is CSARGQRSYEQYF.

This clone came up many times. Coverage ceases 3 residues before the CDR3 finishes, and the germline J gene fills in the end. The rearrangement joins TRBV20-1 to TRBJ2-4; 9 bases fit TRBD1. The CDR3 runs to 14 residues. Germline lookup yields CDR1 DFQATT and CDR2 SNEGSKA (reference sequence). The junction had 8 bases not matched to a gene; V was cut back by 5 bases and J by 6 bases. CDR3 sequence: CSAGQGPWGNIQYF. Incomplete CDR3 DNA: TGCAGTGCTGGACAGGGGCCGTGGGGAAACATT.

This clone was observed many times. The read gets to within 3 residues of the CDR3 end, and the germline J gene fills in the rest. Other DNA sequences of this sample code for an identical CDR3. The chain has TRBV20-1 and TRBJ2-3; 7 nucleotides line up with TRBD2. CDR3 size: 12 residues. V lost 3 bases, J lost 6 bases, and 3 bases stayed unmatched. The germline V gene encodes CDR1 DFQATT and CDR2 SNEGSKA (reference sequence). CDR3 amino acids: CSARGSGDTQYF. The covered CDR3 bases are TGCAGTGCTAGGGGTAGCGGGGATACG.

This clone was recorded at least ten times. The CDR3 loop is CASTNPETGYSWDGYTF. The covered CDR3 bases are TGCGCCAGCACCAACCCCGAGACAGGTTATTCTTGGGATGGC. This chain connects TRBV5-1 to TRBJ1-2; D might be TRBD1 (6 bases). The read ends 3 residues before the CDR3 terminus; that terminus is restored from the germline J gene. The CDR3 is 17 residues long. Trimming removed 6 bases from V and 6 bases from J, with 27 bases in between. Germline V gene sequence: CDR1 SGHRS, CDR2 YFSETQ.

This clone was recorded many times. The CDR3 goes on 3 residues after the read ends, and that part is filled in from the germline J gene. The chain carries TRBV4-1 and TRBJ2-1; possible D gene TRBD1, 5 bases. Trimming took off 1 base at V and 5 bases at J, with 12 bases between the two ends. This CDR3 spans 15 amino acids. In germline, CDR1 is MGHRA, CDR2 YSYEKL. The covered CDR3 bases are TGCGCCAGCAGCCAAGGCCAGGGTTTAGACAATGAG. The encoded protein is CASSQGQGLDNE. The entire CDR3 protein is CASSQGQGLDNEQFF.

This clone was counted many times. The observed sequence ends 3 residues before the CDR3 terminus, with the missing tail filled in from the germline J gene. V and J are TRBV30 and TRBJ1-1; 7 bases align to TRBD1. The length of the CDR3 is 15 residues. Germline-derived CDR1 and CDR2 are GTSNPN and SVGIG (reference sequence). Trimming took 0 bases from V and 1 from J; bases not matched to a gene: 5. The CDR3 protein is CAWSVQGTENTEAFF. The sequenced CDR3 bases are TGTGCCTGGAGTGTACAGGGGACAGAGAACACTGAA.